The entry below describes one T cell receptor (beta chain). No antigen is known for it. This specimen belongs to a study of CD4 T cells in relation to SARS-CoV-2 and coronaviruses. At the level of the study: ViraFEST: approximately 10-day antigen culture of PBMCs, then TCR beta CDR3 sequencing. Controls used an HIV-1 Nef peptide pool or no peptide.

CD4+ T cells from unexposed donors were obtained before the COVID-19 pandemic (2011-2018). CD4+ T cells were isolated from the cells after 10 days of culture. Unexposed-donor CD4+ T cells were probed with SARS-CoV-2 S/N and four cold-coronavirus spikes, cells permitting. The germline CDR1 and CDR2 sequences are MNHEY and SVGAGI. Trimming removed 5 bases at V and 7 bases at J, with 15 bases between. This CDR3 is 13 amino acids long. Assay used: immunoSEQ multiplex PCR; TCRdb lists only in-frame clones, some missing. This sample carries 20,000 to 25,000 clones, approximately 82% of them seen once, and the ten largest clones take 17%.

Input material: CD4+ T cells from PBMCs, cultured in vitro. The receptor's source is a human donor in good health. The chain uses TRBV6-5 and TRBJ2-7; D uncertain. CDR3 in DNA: TGTGCCAGCAGTATAAGTGTGGTTGGGGAGCAGTACTTC. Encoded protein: CASSISVVGEQYF.